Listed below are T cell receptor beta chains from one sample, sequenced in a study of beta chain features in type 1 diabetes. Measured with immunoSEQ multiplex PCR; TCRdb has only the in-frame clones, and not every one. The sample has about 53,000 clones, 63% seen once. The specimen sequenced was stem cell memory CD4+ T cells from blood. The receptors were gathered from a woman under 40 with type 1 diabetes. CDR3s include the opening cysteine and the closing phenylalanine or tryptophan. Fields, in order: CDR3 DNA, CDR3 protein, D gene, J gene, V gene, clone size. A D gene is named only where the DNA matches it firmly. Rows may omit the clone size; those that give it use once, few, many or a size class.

TGTGCCATCAGGACCAGGCGATCAGGGGAAAAGGACGGGGAGCTGTTTTTT	CAIRTRRSGEKDGELFF	NA	TRBJ2-2	TRBV10-3	NA
TGTGCCAGCAGCTTTAAGGGGTGGAACACTGAAGCTTTCTTT	CASSFKGWNTEAFF	NA	TRBJ1-1	TRBV5-4	NA
TGTGCCAGCAGCCTATACGGTGAGCAGTTCTTC	CASSLYGEQFF	NA	TRBJ2-1	TRBV14	NA
TGCAGCGTTGATCTCGACCTCGCCGGGGGGAACTATGGCTACACCTTC	CSVDLDLAGGNYGYTF	NA	TRBJ1-2	TRBV29-1	NA
TGTGCCAGCTCACTTGGACAGGGGGTCGAAAAACTGTTTTTT	CASSLGQGVEKLFF	TRBD1	TRBJ1-4	TRBV18	NA
TGTGCCAGCTCATTGGGACAGGGGGACTACGAGCAGTACTTC	CASSLGQGDYEQYF	TRBD1	TRBJ2-7	TRBV18	NA
TGTGCCAGCAGTGTGGGGACAGGCTTATATGAGCAGTACTTC	CASSVGTGLYEQYF	TRBD1	TRBJ2-7	TRBV25-1	once
TGCGCCAGCAGCTTATATGAAGATTGGCCGGGACAGGGAGGCGGCTACACCTTC	CASSLYEDWPGQGGGYTF	TRBD1	TRBJ1-2	TRBV5-1	NA
TGCAGCGTTCCCAATGAAGTAGGGGGAAGCACCGGGGAGCTGTTTTTT	CSVPNEVGGSTGELFF	NA	TRBJ2-2	TRBV29-1	few
TGCAGCGTACACCGGGAACCGGGTGGCTACACCTTC	CSVHREPGGYTF	NA	TRBJ1-2	TRBV29-1	few
TGTGCCAGCTCACCTCAGGCGGAGACCCAGTACTTC	CASSPQAETQYF	NA	TRBJ2-5	TRBV18	NA
TGTGCCAGCAGTTGGGCGGGAGGTTCCGATACGCAGTATTTT	CASSWAGGSDTQYF	TRBD2	TRBJ2-3	TRBV6-1	NA
TGTGCCAGCTCACCCGTTGAGGGCGCCTACGAGCAGTACTTC	CASSPVEGAYEQYF	NA	TRBJ2-7	TRBV18	once
TGTGCCAGCAGCCATGGAGTTCTCTACGAGCAGTACTTC	CASSHGVLYEQYF	NA	TRBJ2-7	TRBV5-8	few
TGTGCCAGCAGCTCTAAGGGACTAGCGGTACAGCGGGAGACCCAGTACTTC	CASSSKGLAVQRETQYF	TRBD2	TRBJ2-5	TRBV5-6	NA
TGTGCCAGTAGTATAGGGGGACTAGAGTACAATGAGCAGTTCTTC	CASSIGGLEYNEQFF	TRBD2	TRBJ2-1	TRBV19	NA
TGTGCCAGCAGCTTTAAGGGGGCGCCTGAAAAACTGTTTTTT	CASSFKGAPEKLFF	TRBD1	TRBJ1-4	TRBV5-4	few
TGTGCCAGCAGGCGGAGGATCTCCTACGAGCAGTACTTC	CASRRRISYEQYF	NA	TRBJ2-7	TRBV5-6	NA
TGCGCCAGCAGCCAAGAGGTAGTTAGCGGGAGAACATCCTACAATGAGCAGTTCTTC	CASSQEVVSGRTSYNEQFF	TRBD2	TRBJ2-1	TRBV4-1	NA
TGTGCCTGGAGCCGCGCGTGGGGCATGAACACTGAAGCTTTCTTT	CAWSRAWGMNTEAFF	NA	TRBJ1-1	TRBV30	once
TGCAGCGTACGGCGAGCGGGAGTAGGGTACGAGCAGTACTTC	CSVRRAGVGYEQYF	TRBD2	TRBJ2-7	TRBV29-1	NA
TGTGCCAGCAGCCCCTCATCCAGCTACGAGCAGTACTTC	CASSPSSSYEQYF	NA	TRBJ2-7	TRBV7-9	few
TGTGCCACCAGCAGAGGTATAGCGGGGGACACAGATACGCAGTATTTT	CATSRGIAGDTDTQYF	TRBD2	TRBJ2-3	TRBV15	NA
TGTGCCAGCAATCGGGAGAAGTACTACGAGCAGTACTTC	CASNREKYYEQYF	NA	TRBJ2-7	TRBV6-1	NA
TGTGCCAGCAGCGTAGATGGGACACGGAACACTGAAGCTTTCTTT	CASSVDGTRNTEAFF	NA	TRBJ1-1	TRBV9	once
TGTGCCAGCAGTGATTGGGCAAGTGAGACCCAGTACTTC	CASSDWASETQYF	NA	TRBJ2-5	TRBV6-1	NA
TGTGCCTGGAGTGTGGGTAGCGGGAACACCGGGGAGCTGTTTTTT	CAWSVGSGNTGELFF	NA	TRBJ2-2	TRBV30	NA
TGTGCCAGCAGCAGGGGACAGGGAACCGGGGCCAACGTCCTGACTTTC	CASSRGQGTGANVLTF	TRBD1	TRBJ2-6	TRBV5-6	NA
TGCGCCAGCAGCTTGGCCCAAGAGGGCTACGAGCAGTACTTC	CASSLAQEGYEQYF	NA	TRBJ2-7	TRBV5-1	NA
TGCGCCAGCAGCTTGTCGGCGGGTGGCACCCAGTACTTC	CASSLSAGGTQYF	NA	TRBJ2-5	TRBV5-1	NA
TGCGCCAGCAGCGTAAACCCGGGACAGGGCACCTACGAGCAGTACTTC	CASSVNPGQGTYEQYF	TRBD1	TRBJ2-7	TRBV4-1	few
TGCGCCAGCAGCCAATTATCCGGGATAGTGTCTCAGCCCCAGCATTTT	CASSQLSGIVSQPQHF	NA	TRBJ1-5	TRBV4-1	NA
TGTGCCAGTAGTATTCTACAGGAGGGGAGTGAAGCTTTCTTT	CASSILQEGSEAFF	NA	TRBJ1-1	TRBV19	few
TGTGCCAGCAGGGCGAGGGAGATCGGGGAGCTGTTTTTT	CASRAREIGELFF	NA	TRBJ2-2	TRBV25-1	once
TGTGCCAGCAGTGCATACGAGCAGTACTTC	CASSAYEQYF	NA	TRBJ2-7	TRBV2	few
TGCGCCAGCAGCGTCGTACTAGCGGGAGGGCCATACAATGAGCAGTTCTTC	CASSVVLAGGPYNEQFF	TRBD2	TRBJ2-1	TRBV5-1	NA
TGCAGCGTGAAGGGAGGACAGGGGTTATACGAGACCCAGTACTTC	CSVKGGQGLYETQYF	TRBD1	TRBJ2-5	TRBV29-1	few
TGCGCCAGCAGCCCTGGACAGGGACCTGAAGCTTTCTTT	CASSPGQGPEAFF	TRBD1	TRBJ1-1	TRBV5-1	NA
TGTGCCAGCAGCTTGGGGGTAGCGGGAGTGGGCGATGAGCAGTTCTTC	CASSLGVAGVGDEQFF	TRBD2	TRBJ2-1	TRBV5-4	few
TGTGCCAGCAGTTCCGGGGGAAGCACAGATACGCAGTATTTT	CASSSGGSTDTQYF	NA	TRBJ2-3	TRBV28	NA
TGTGCCAGCAGTTACACAGGGACCACCGACGGCCTTGGCTACACCTTC	CASSYTGTTDGLGYTF	NA	TRBJ1-2	TRBV6-5	NA
TGTGCCAGTAGACTAGCGGCCACCACTGGCAATGAGCAGTTCTTC	CASRLAATTGNEQFF	TRBD2	TRBJ2-1	TRBV19	NA
TGTGCCAGCAGCCCGACAGCCTTCACCGGGGAGCTGTTTTTT	CASSPTAFTGELFF	NA	TRBJ2-2	TRBV11-1	few
TGCAGTGCTAGTCCGGGGGAAGGCTACACCTTC	CSASPGEGYTF	NA	TRBJ1-2	TRBV20-1	NA
TGTGCCAGCAGTTACGCCGACCAGGGGCGCAGGACTGAAGCTTTCTTT	CASSYADQGRRTEAFF	NA	TRBJ1-1	TRBV6-5	NA
TGCGCCAGCAGCCGGGCGATGGGGGCCGGCACTGAAGCTTTCTTT	CASSRAMGAGTEAFF	NA	TRBJ1-1	TRBV4-1	NA
TGTGCCAGCAGTGTAAGGACAGGGTATGGCTACACCTTC	CASSVRTGYGYTF	TRBD1	TRBJ1-2	TRBV7-8	NA
TGTGCCACCAGCAACGGGAGGGCCGGTAATGAGCAGTTCTTC	CATSNGRAGNEQFF	TRBD2	TRBJ2-1	TRBV15	NA